Presented here are 11 T cell receptor beta chains from one specimen sequenced in a study of blood T cell repertoires in COVID-19. The protocol was immunoSEQ multiplex PCR, while the TCRdb copy is restricted to in-frame clones and leaves out a portion. This table has about 210,000 clones, approximately 80% appearing once. The specimen was peripheral blood. All receptors come from a man aged 50-60 years with active or convalescent COVID-19.

V usage is TRBV6-5 and J usage is TRBJ2-7; tentative D call: TRBD1 (5 bases). Trimming removed 5 bases from V and 1 base from J, with 9 bases in between. Germline values: CDR1 MNHEY, CDR2 SVGAGI. The CDR3 is 13 amino acids. DNA of the CDR3: TGTGCCAGCAGTATCACAGGATCCTACGAGCAGTACGTC. Translating it yields CASSITGSYEQYV.

The chain joins TRBV9 to TRBJ2-2, with a tentative D call TRBD2 (5 bases). Germline CDR1 reads SGDLS; CDR2 reads YYNGEE. This CDR3 spans 16 amino acids. Trimming took 0 bases from V and 6 from J, leaving 15 bases between them. CDR3 protein: CASSVGTSYEAGELFF. For the CDR3, the DNA is TGTGCCAGCAGCGTAGGTACTAGTTACGAGGCCGGGGAGCTGTTTTTT.

The rearrangement uses TRBV2 and TRBJ2-3, with 10 bases fitting TRBD2. Germline V gene data show CDR1 as SNHLY and CDR2 as FYNNEI. The CDR3 contains 16 residues. J gave up 1 base and V 4 bases, and 5 bases lay outside the gene matches. CDR3 coding DNA: TGTGCCAGCAGTGGAGAGCGGGGGGGAGGCACAGATACGCAGTATTTT. It codes for CASSGERGGGTDTQYF.

This chain links TRBV2 with TRBJ1-1, with 8 bases aligning to TRBD1. The V segment lost 8 bases and the J segment 10 bases; nucleotides outside the gene matches: 12. Germline assignment: CDR1 SNHLY and CDR2 FYNNEI. The CDR3 is made up of 13 amino acids. This chain's CDR3 is CASASGGRSVAFF. The CDR3 DNA is TGTGCCAGCGCATCAGGGGGCCGGTCTGTAGCTTTCTTT. Complete variable domain (other parts from reference TRBV2 and TRBJ1-1): EPEVTQTPSHQVTQMGQEVILRCVPISNHLYFYWYRQILGQKVEFLVSFYNNEISEKSEIFDDQFSVERPDGSNFTLKIRSTKLEDSAMYFCASASGGRSVAFFGQGTRLTVV.

The V gene is TRBV5-1, the J gene TRBJ2-1, with TRBD1 matching 10 bases. This CDR3 is 16 amino acids long. Germline V gene sequence: CDR1 SGHRS, CDR2 YFSETQ. The V and J ends lost 4 bases and 6 bases, in that order; junction bases with no gene match: 10. CDR3 coding DNA: TGCGCCAGCAGCCGCGCCGGGACAGGGGATCCCAATGAGCAGTTCTTC. Translation gives CASSRAGTGDPNEQFF.

This clone was seen only a few times. The J gene is TRBJ2-5, the V gene TRBV7-7; 7 nucleotides match TRBD2. The germline gives CDR1 SSHAT, CDR2 FNYEAQ (reference sequence). Trimming at V came to 4 bases and at J to 1 base, leaving 3 bases not matched to a gene. CDR3 length equals 14 residues. The CDR3 sequence: CASSSSSGQETQYF. The CDR3 DNA reads TGTGCCAGCAGCTCGTCTAGCGGCCAAGAGACCCAGTACTTC.

The V and J genes are TRBV19 and TRBJ1-2; D remains unclear. Germline CDR1 LNHDA, CDR2 SQIVND (reference sequence). The CDR3 contains 15 residues. The V end lost 3 bases, the J end lost 4 bases, and 15 bases lay between the germline ends. CDR3 sequence: CASSIRRQAGYGYTF. The CDR3, as DNA: TGTGCCAGTAGTATTCGGAGGCAGGCGGGCTATGGCTACACCTTC. The whole variable domain, filled in from reference TRBV19 and TRBJ1-2, reads DGGITQSPKYLFRKEGQNVTLSCEQNLNHDAMYWYRQDPGQGLRLIYYSQIVNDFQKGDIAEGYSVSREKKESFPLTVTSAQKNPTAFYLCASSIRRQAGYGYTFGSGTRLTVV.

The rearrangement links TRBV7-2 to TRBJ2-1, with D unresolved. V shed 1 base and J shed 0 bases, with 10 bases lying between them. This CDR3 contains 16 residues. The germline V gene has CDR1 SGHTA and CDR2 FQGNSA. The CDR3: CASSLGWASSYNEQFF. The CDR3 coding sequence is TGTGCCAGCAGCTTAGGGTGGGCCAGCTCCTACAATGAGCAGTTCTTC.

This chain links TRBV5-1 with TRBJ2-3; 8 bases align to TRBD1. CDR1 and CDR2 (germline): SGHRS, YFSETQ. CDR3 length: 15 residues. V lost 4 bases, J lost 1 base, and 5 bases stayed unmatched. This chain's CDR3 is CASSHQGAGTDTQYF. The CDR3, as DNA: TGCGCCAGCAGCCACCAGGGGGCAGGCACAGATACGCAGTATTTT.

The genes are TRBV7-6 and TRBJ2-7, with 11 bases fitting TRBD1. V was pared by 3 bases and J by 4 bases, with 5 bases of the junction left unmatched. CDR1 is SGHVS and CDR2 is FNYEAQ in the germline V gene. The CDR3 loop spans 15 amino acids. CDR3 in DNA: TGTGCCAGCAGCTTGACCGGGACAGGGGGTTACGAGCAGTACTTC. This codes for CASSLTGTGGYEQYF.

J is TRBJ2-5 and V is TRBV7-2; the D is unclear. The CDR3 contains 14 residues. Germline CDR1 is SGHTA and CDR2 is FQGNSA. V was trimmed by 3 bases and J by 0 bases, leaving 8 bases between them. The CDR3 nucleotides are TGTGCCAGCAGCTTGGCCGTGTACCAAGAGACCCAGTACTTC. Translating it yields CASSLAVYQETQYF.